This TCR beta chain is from a study of T cell repertoires in cytomegalovirus infection. Study observations and caveats: Carriers of CMV and the relevant HLA type were discriminated by public TCR beta frequency.

The CDR3 length is 12 residues. The germline CDR1 and CDR2 sequences are SGHDT and YYEEEE. Between the trimmed V and J ends, which lost 4 bases and 4 bases, there was a span of 9 bases. This clonotype was detected a few times. Its antigen is still unknown. One entry per CDR3 protein results from TCRdb running MiXCR on the reads. This repertoire shows nearly 550,000 distinct CDR3 sequences, approximately 15% found once; its top ten account for roughly a quarter. This receptor was identified in a human donor in good health (CMV status not recorded). Some clones in this sample may be carry-over from other donors' samples. Sequencing was carried out using CD8+ T cells from PBMCs. The chain is built from TRBV5-6 and TRBJ2-7; maybe TRBD2 (6 bases). In nucleotides, the CDR3 is TGTGCCAGCAGCGCGGGGTATTACGAGCAGTACTTC. Translation: CASSAGYYEQYF.